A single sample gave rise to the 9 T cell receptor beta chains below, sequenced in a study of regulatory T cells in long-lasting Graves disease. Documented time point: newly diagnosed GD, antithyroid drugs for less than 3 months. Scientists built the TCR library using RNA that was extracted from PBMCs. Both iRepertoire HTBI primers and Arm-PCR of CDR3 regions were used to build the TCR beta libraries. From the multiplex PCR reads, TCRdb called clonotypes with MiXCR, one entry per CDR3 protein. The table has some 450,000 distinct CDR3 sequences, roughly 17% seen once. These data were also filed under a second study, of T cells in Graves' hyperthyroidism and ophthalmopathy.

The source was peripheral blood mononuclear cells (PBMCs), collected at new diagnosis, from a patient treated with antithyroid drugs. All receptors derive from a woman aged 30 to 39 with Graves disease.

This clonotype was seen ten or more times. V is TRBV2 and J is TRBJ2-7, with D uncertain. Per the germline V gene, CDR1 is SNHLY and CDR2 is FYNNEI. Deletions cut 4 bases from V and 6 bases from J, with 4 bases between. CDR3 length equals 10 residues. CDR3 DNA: TGTGCCAGCAGTGGGTTCGAGCAGTACTTC. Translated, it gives CASSGFEQYF.

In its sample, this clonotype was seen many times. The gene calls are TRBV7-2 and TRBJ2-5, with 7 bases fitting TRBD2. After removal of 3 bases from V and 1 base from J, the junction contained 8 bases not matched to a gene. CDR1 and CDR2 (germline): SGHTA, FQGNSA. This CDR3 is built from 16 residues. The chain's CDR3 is CASSLRLAVIQETQYF. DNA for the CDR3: TGTGCCAGCAGCTTGCGGCTAGCGGTGATCCAAGAGACCCAGTACTTC.

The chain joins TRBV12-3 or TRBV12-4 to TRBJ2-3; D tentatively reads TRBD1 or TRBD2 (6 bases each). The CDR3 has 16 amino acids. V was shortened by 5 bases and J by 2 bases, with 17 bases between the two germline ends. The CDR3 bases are TGTGCCAGCAGTCCCGCGGGACAAGTAACCACAGATACGCAGTATTTT. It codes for CASSPAGQVTTDTQYF.

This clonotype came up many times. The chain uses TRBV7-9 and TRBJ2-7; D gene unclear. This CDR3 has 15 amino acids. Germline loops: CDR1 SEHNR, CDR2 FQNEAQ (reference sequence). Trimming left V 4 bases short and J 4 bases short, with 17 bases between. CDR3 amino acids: CASSYGWDAEYEQYF. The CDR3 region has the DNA TGTGCCAGCAGCTATGGTTGGGATGCGGAGTACGAGCAGTACTTC.

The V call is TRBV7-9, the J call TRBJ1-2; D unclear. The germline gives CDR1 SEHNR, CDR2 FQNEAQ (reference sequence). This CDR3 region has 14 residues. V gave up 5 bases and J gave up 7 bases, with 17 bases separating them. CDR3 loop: CASSRGREAVGYTF. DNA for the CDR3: TGTGCCAGCAGCCGCGGGAGGGAGGCAGTTGGCTACACCTTC.

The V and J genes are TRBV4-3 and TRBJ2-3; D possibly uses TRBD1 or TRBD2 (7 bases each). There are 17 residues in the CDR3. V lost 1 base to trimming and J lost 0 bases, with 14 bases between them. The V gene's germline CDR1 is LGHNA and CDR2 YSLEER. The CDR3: CASSQGWEGASTDTQYF. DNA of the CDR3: TGCGCCAGCAGCCAAGGGTGGGAGGGGGCGAGCACAGATACGCAGTATTTT.

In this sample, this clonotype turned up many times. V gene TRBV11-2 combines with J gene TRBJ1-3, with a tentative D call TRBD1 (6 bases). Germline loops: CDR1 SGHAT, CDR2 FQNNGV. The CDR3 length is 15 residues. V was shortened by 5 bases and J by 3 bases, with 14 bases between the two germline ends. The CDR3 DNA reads TGTGCCAGCAGCACCCGGGGGGGGCGTGGAAACACCATATATTTT. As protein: CASSTRGGRGNTIYF.

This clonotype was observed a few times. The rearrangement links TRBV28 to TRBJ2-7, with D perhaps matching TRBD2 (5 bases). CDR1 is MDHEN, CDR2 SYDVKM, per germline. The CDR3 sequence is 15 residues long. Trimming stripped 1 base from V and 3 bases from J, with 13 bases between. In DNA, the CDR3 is TGTGCCAGCAGTTTATTAACTAGAGGGAGCTACGAGCAGTACTTC. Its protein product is CASSLLTRGSYEQYF.

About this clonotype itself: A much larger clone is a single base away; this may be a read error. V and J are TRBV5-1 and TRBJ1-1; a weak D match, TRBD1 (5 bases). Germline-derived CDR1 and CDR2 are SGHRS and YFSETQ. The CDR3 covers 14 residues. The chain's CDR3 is CASSLVWWGTETFF. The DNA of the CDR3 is TGCGCCAGCAGCTTGGTGTGGTGGGGCACTGAAACTTTCTTT.